The 20 T cell receptor beta chains listed next were all sequenced from one sample in a study of blood T cell repertoires in COVID-19. The protocol was immunoSEQ multiplex PCR, while the TCRdb copy is restricted to in-frame clones and leaves out a portion. The sample carries about 270,000 clones, around 90% recorded once. The sequencing sample was made of peripheral blood. The receptors here all came from a man aged 55 to 70 who had recovered from COVID-19.

The rearrangement links TRBV7-9 to TRBJ1-3; D is ambiguous. Per germline, CDR1 SEHNR and CDR2 FQNEAQ (reference sequence). V was trimmed by 1 base and J by 4 bases, leaving 17 bases between them. There are 17 residues in the CDR3. As DNA, the CDR3 is TGTGCCAGCAGCTTAGATACTGGGCAAACGGCCGGAAACACCATATATTTT. It codes for CASSLDTGQTAGNTIYF.

This rearrangement joins TRBV3-1 (or the pseudogene TRBV3-2) to TRBJ2-3, with 9 nucleotides matching TRBD2. V lost 0 bases and J lost 4; bases outside the gene matches: 11. CDR1 is LGHDT, CDR2 YNNKEL, per germline (reference sequence). CDR3 length equals 18 residues. The CDR3 reads CASSQDSRGGAWADTQYF. The CDR3 bases are TGTGCCAGCAGCCAAGATTCGCGCGGGGGGGCGTGGGCAGATACGCAGTATTTT.

This clone has a handful of counts. This chain links TRBV6-6 with TRBJ2-3, with D hard to call. CDR3 length equals 11 residues. Germline V CDR1 and CDR2: MNHNY, SVGAGI (reference sequence). The V end was cut by 10 bases, the J end by 3 bases, with 8 bases between. CDR3 sequence (DNA): TGTGCCACCCTAAAGACAGATACGCAGTATTTT. This translates into CATLKTDTQYF.

The V gene is TRBV5-1, the J gene TRBJ2-6; D perhaps matches TRBD1 (5 bases). The ends were cut back, 0 bases at V and 0 bases at J, with 10 bases in the middle. The CDR3 extends over 17 amino acids. Germline V CDR1 and CDR2: SGHRS, YFSETQ. The CDR3 DNA is TGCGCCAGCAGCTTGGGACAGACCAGCTCTGGGGCCAACGTCCTGACTTTC. This sequence encodes CASSLGQTSSGANVLTF.

The DNA of the CDR3 is TGTGCCAGCAGCCAAGATTCGGTTGGCCGGGGGGAGACCCAGTACTTC. This codes for CASSQDSVGRGETQYF. J is TRBJ2-5 and V is TRBV4-2; a weak D match, TRBD2 (6 bases). Trimming removed 0 bases at V and 5 bases at J, with 16 bases between. The CDR3 is 16 amino acids. Germline CDR1 is LGHNA and CDR2 is YNFKEQ.

The J gene is TRBJ2-4, the V gene TRBV7-2; 8 bases are shared with TRBD1. The CDR3 consists of 16 residues. Looked up from germline, CDR1 is SGHTA and CDR2 is FQGNSA. Trimming at V came to 5 bases and at J to 2 bases, leaving 8 bases not matched to a gene. CDR3 region: CASSVPGGETKNIQYF. The CDR3 DNA reads TGTGCCAGCAGCGTCCCAGGGGGCGAGACCAAAAACATTCAGTACTTC.

V and J are TRBV7-3 and TRBJ1-1; 9 nucleotides match TRBD1. The CDR3 is 16 amino acids. V lost 0 bases and J lost 4; bases outside the gene matches: 6. Germline CDR1 reads SGHTA; CDR2 reads FQGTGA. The CDR3 coding sequence is TGTGCCAGCAGCTTAACCCCCGGGACAGGGCTCACTGAAGCTTTCTTT. Amino acid sequence: CASSLTPGTGLTEAFF.

V and J are TRBV6-5 and TRBJ2-6; D is unclear. V was trimmed by 7 bases and J by 3 bases, leaving 7 bases between them. This CDR3 region has 13 residues. Germline lookup yields CDR1 MNHEY and CDR2 SVGAGI. The DNA of the CDR3 is TGTGCCAGCACCCGGGTTGGGGCCAACGTCCTGACTTTC. Its translation is CASTRVGANVLTF.

The J gene is TRBJ1-1, the V gene TRBV3-1 (or the pseudogene TRBV3-2); D unclear. This CDR3 is built from 13 residues. Trimming stripped 6 bases from V and 0 bases from J, with 8 bases between. Germline-derived CDR1 and CDR2 are LGHDT and YNNKEL (reference sequence). The CDR3 DNA follows: TGTGCCAGCAGGGGCCCGTTGAACACTGAAGCTTTCTTT. It codes for CASRGPLNTEAFF.

The chain is built from TRBV11-3 and TRBJ2-6; 7 nucleotides align to TRBD1. The trim removed 3 bases at V and 0 bases at J, leaving 5 bases unmatched. Per the germline V gene, CDR1 is SGHNT and CDR2 is YENEEA. This CDR3 comprises 17 residues. CDR3 sequence (DNA): TGTGCCAGCAGCTTGACAGGGACACGCTCTGGGGCCAACGTCCTGACTTTC. It translates to CASSLTGTRSGANVLTF.

The rearrangement uses TRBV7-2 and TRBJ2-5, with 11 nucleotides matching TRBD2. V gave up 0 bases and J gave up 3 bases; unmatched junction bases: 9. Germline loops: CDR1 SGHTA, CDR2 FQGNSA. The length of the CDR3 is 18 residues. The CDR3: CASSLAPTTSGVKETQYF. The CDR3 DNA follows: TGTGCCAGCAGCTTAGCGCCCACGACTAGCGGGGTAAAAGAGACCCAGTACTTC.

The V gene is TRBV6-5, the J gene TRBJ1-4; the match to TRBD1 covers 9 bases. This CDR3 has 15 amino acids. CDR1 MNHEY and CDR2 SVGAGI come from the germline V gene. With 4 bases clipped from V and 5 bases from J, the junction kept 5 bases outside the gene matches. The CDR3 sequence: CASSFFGTGNEKLFF. The DNA of the CDR3 is TGTGCCAGCAGTTTCTTCGGGACAGGGAATGAAAAACTGTTTTTT.

This chain joins TRBV5-8 and TRBJ1-2, with TRBD1 identical over 10 bases. The CDR3 sequence is 15 residues long. Germline values: CDR1 SGHTS, CDR2 YDEGEE. J lost 1 base, V lost 6 bases, and 6 bases had no gene match. The CDR3 DNA follows: TGTGCCAGCACCTCATGGACAGGGGGTAACTATGGCTACACCTTC. Amino acid sequence: CASTSWTGGNYGYTF.

The rearrangement joins TRBV21-1 to TRBJ2-7; TRBD2 is taken as the D call from the table, unchecked against the DNA. TRBV21-1 represents a pseudogene. CDR3 size: 20 residues. CDR3 protein: CASSKAERTSGGAANYEQYF. The CDR3 nucleotides read TGTGCCAGCAGCAAAGCGGAAAGGACTAGCGGGGGGGCGGCAAACTACGAGCAGTACTTC.

J is TRBJ2-7 and V is TRBV5-1; possible D gene TRBD2, 6 bases. V lost 0 bases, J lost 5 bases, and 9 bases lay in between. The CDR3 is 13 residues long. The germline V gene has CDR1 SGHRS and CDR2 YFSETQ. The CDR3 bases are TGCGCCAGCAGCTTGGGGAGGGTAGACGAGCAGTACTTC. Translation gives CASSLGRVDEQYF. Together with reference TRBV5-1 and TRBJ2-7, the CDR3 gives the full variable domain: KAGVTQTPRYLIKTRGQQVTLSCSPISGHRSVSWYQQTPGQGLQFLFEYFSETQRNKGNFPGRFSGRQFSNSRSEMNVSTLELGDSALYLCASSLGRVDEQYFGPGTRLTVT.

The chain has TRBV30 and TRBJ2-5; 11 nucleotides line up with TRBD2. Trimming at V came to 1 base and at J to 9 bases, leaving 4 bases not matched to a gene. Germline assignment: CDR1 GTSNPN and CDR2 SVGIG (reference sequence). The CDR3 covers 13 residues. CDR3 amino acids: CAWSAGTSGAQYF. CDR3 DNA: TGTGCCTGGAGTGCCGGGACTAGCGGAGCCCAGTACTTC.

The V gene is TRBV19, the J gene TRBJ1-6, with TRBD1 identical over 7 bases. The germline gives CDR1 LNHDA, CDR2 SQIVND (reference sequence). This CDR3 has 13 amino acids. Trimming took 9 bases from V and 6 from J; bases not matched to a gene: 5. This CDR3 reads CASRGILNSPLHF. In nucleotides, the CDR3 is TGTGCCAGCAGGGGGATTCTTAATTCACCCCTCCACTTT.

The chain combines TRBV7-6 with TRBJ1-4, with D uncertain. Trimming took off 5 bases at V and 4 bases at J, with 8 bases between the two ends. The germline gives CDR1 SGHVS, CDR2 FNYEAQ. The CDR3 consists of 13 residues. CDR3 in amino acids: CASSPTRNEKLFF. In DNA, the CDR3 is TGTGCCAGCAGCCCTACTCGTAATGAAAAACTGTTTTTT.

The chain recombines TRBV6-5 with TRBJ1-6, with D hard to call. Trimming removed 2 bases at V and 10 bases at J, with 6 bases between. CDR1 and CDR2 from the germline V gene are MNHEY and SVGAGI. CDR3 length: 12 amino acids. The CDR3 sequence: CASSYRGSPLHF. CDR3 bases: TGTGCCAGCAGTTACCGCGGCTCACCCCTCCACTTT.

The DNA for the CDR3 is TGTGCCAGCAGCTTAGGGACAGGGGGCGTCCAAAGTGAAAAACTGTTTTTT. Translating gives CASSLGTGGVQSEKLFF. The V call is TRBV11-3, the J call TRBJ1-4; TRBD1 aligns across 11 bases. CDR1 is SGHNT, CDR2 YENEEA, per germline. This CDR3 is 17 amino acids long. J lost 7 bases, V lost 1 base, and 8 bases had no gene match.